This T cell receptor (beta chain) was captured in a study of blood T cell repertoires in COVID-19. Sequencing used immunoSEQ multiplex PCR; TCRdb keeps in-frame clones, though not all of them. The table records around 200,000 clones, roughly three quarters of them present only once. The CDR3 sequence is 15 residues long. CDR1 and CDR2 (germline): SNHLY, FYNNEI. V lost 4 bases and J lost 5; bases outside the gene matches: 7. The Seattle patients joined while their infection was active and were tracked longitudinally afterward. The source of this sequence is a woman aged 40 to 49 with COVID-19, enrolled during active disease. This chain links TRBV2 with TRBJ1-2; 10 bases align to TRBD1. The sequenced sample consisted of peripheral blood. CDR3 nucleotides: TGTGCCAGCAGTGCCCGACAGGGGGCTTGGTATGGCTACACCTTC. Residues: CASSARQGAWYGYTF.